The 11 T cell receptor beta chains below all came from one sample that was sequenced in a study of graft-versus-host responses after intestinal transplantation. Libraries were prepared by immunoSEQ multiplex PCR; TCRdb keeps only in-frame clonotypes and omits some of them. The profile shows approximately 40,000 clones, about 89% of them singletons. Source: PBMCs, taken approximately 320 days after intestinal transplant. The receptors were sampled from a human patient who received an intestinal transplant, so some T cells may come from the graft donor.

V is TRBV2 and J is TRBJ2-2; weak D call: TRBD2 (5 bases). Trimming shortened V by 8 bases and J by 7 bases, and 5 bases separated the two germline ends. Germline V gene data show CDR1 as SNHLY and CDR2 as FYNNEI. This CDR3 has 10 residues. The DNA for the CDR3 is TGTGCCAGCGGAGGCGGGGAGCTGTTTTTT. It specifies CASGGGELFF.

J is TRBJ2-7 and V is TRBV5-4; D remains unclear. Between the trimmed V and J ends, which lost 0 bases and 2 bases, there was a span of 9 bases. The CDR3 is made up of 14 amino acids. The V gene's germline CDR1 is SGHNT and CDR2 YYREEE (reference sequence). CDR3 nucleotide sequence: TGTGCCAGCAGCTTGGGCCTACCTCCCTACGAGCAGTACTTC. It encodes CASSLGLPPYEQYF. The whole variable domain, filled in from reference TRBV5-4 and TRBJ2-7, reads ETGVTQSPTHLIKTRGQQVTLRCSSQSGHNTVSWYQQALGQGPQFIFQYYREEENGRGNFPPRFSGLQFPNYSSELNVNALELDDSALYLCASSLGLPPYEQYFGPGTRLTVT.

The chain uses TRBV2 and TRBJ2-5; 7 bases match TRBD1. V lost 0 bases and J lost 5; bases outside the gene matches: 9. In germline, CDR1 is SNHLY, CDR2 FYNNEI. CDR3 size: 16 residues. For the CDR3, the DNA is TGTGCCAGCAGTGAAGCGCTTCGAGGGGGCGGGGAGACCCAGTACTTC. Translating it yields CASSEALRGGGETQYF.

The CDR3 region has the DNA TGTGCCAGCAGTTACGGGGGGAGGCGGGAGACCCAGTACTTC. It encodes CASSYGGRRETQYF. The gene calls are TRBV6-6 and TRBJ2-5, with D maybe TRBD2 (6 bases). Germline V gene data show CDR1 as MNHNY and CDR2 as SVGAGI (reference sequence). This CDR3 spans 14 amino acids. V shed 2 bases and J shed 5 bases, with 12 bases lying between them.

This clone was observed a few times. The CDR3 region is CASSERGGTDTQYF. The CDR3, as DNA: TGTGCCAGCAGTGAGCGGGGGGGCACAGATACGCAGTATTTT. The genes are TRBV6-4 and TRBJ2-3; the match to TRBD2 covers 8 bases. Germline CDR1 MRHNA, CDR2 SNTAGT. The CDR3 is made up of 14 amino acids. J was trimmed by 1 base and V by 3 bases; bases with no gene match: 0.

The chain employs TRBV10-3 and TRBJ2-5; 10 nucleotides match TRBD1. The V segment lost 5 bases and the J segment 5 bases; nucleotides outside the gene matches: 5. The CDR3 is 14 amino acids. Germline-derived CDR1 and CDR2 are ENHRY and SYGVKD. The CDR3 DNA follows: TGTGCCATCAGTTGGACAGGGGGTAGTGAGACCCAGTACTTC. This encodes CAISWTGGSETQYF.

The rearrangement uses TRBV6-4 and TRBJ2-7, with TRBD2 matching over 7 bases. Germline V gene lookup returns CDR1 MRHNA and CDR2 SNTAGT. The CDR3 runs to 13 residues. Germline trimming cut 3 bases from V and 4 bases from J; bases unmatched to any gene: 3. In nucleotides, the CDR3 is TGTGCCAGCAGTGAAGCTAGCGGATACGAGCAGTACTTC. This gives the protein CASSEASGYEQYF.

The genes are TRBV6-6 and TRBJ2-7, with TRBD2 identical over 10 bases. J gave up 3 bases and V 0 bases, and 2 bases lay outside the gene matches. The CDR3 sequence is 15 residues long. Germline CDR1 and CDR2: MNHNY and SVGAGI (reference sequence). In nucleotides, the CDR3 is TGTGCCAGCAGTTACTCGGGACTAGCGAACTACGAGCAGTACTTC. Translating gives CASSYSGLANYEQYF.

The V gene is TRBV7-8, the J gene TRBJ1-1, with TRBD1 as a possible D gene (5 bases). Germline assignment: CDR1 SGHVS and CDR2 FQNEAQ. V lost 3 bases, J lost 4 bases, and 9 bases lay in between. The CDR3 sequence is 13 residues long. DNA for the CDR3: TGTGCCAGCAGCTTCCAGCAGGGCACTGAAGCTTTCTTT. It yields the protein CASSFQQGTEAFF.

This rearrangement joins TRBV10-3 to TRBJ2-1, with D unclear. The CDR3 covers 15 residues. The V gene lost 4 bases and the J gene lost 5 bases, with 15 bases spanning the gap. CDR1 ENHRY and CDR2 SYGVKD come from the germline V gene. Here the CDR3 DNA reads TGTGCCATCAGTGCCGGAGCTACCCTTGACAATGAGCAGTTCTTC. It yields the protein CAISAGATLDNEQFF.

The CDR3 DNA reads TGTGCCAGCCTGAGGGAGAATTCCCCTTACGAGCAGTACTTC. Translated, it gives CASLRENSPYEQYF. The chain recombines TRBV6-1 with TRBJ2-7; D is perhaps TRBD2 (5 bases). Germline V gene lookup returns CDR1 MNHNS and CDR2 SASEGT. The CDR3 length is 14 residues. Trimming pared 8 bases from V and 4 bases from J, leaving 18 bases between.